The 6 T cell receptor beta chains in this list originate from one sample, sequenced in a study of blood T cell repertoires in COVID-19. Clones were read by immunoSEQ multiplex PCR, and TCRdb kept only the in-frame ones, dropping some. The table has around 300,000 clones, around 86% seen once. Sequencing was carried out using PBMCs or T cells enriched from blood (not recorded which). Receptor source: a woman in her thirties or forties who had recovered from COVID-19.

The rearrangement joins TRBV5-8 to TRBJ1-5, with 7 bases lining up with TRBD1. Germline V gives CDR1 SGHTS, CDR2 YDEGEE. There are 16 residues in the CDR3. V gave up 0 bases and J gave up 3 bases; unmatched junction bases: 6. The DNA of the CDR3 is TGTGCCAGCAGCTTGGGCGACAGGGTCAACAATCAGCCCCAGCATTTT. This encodes CASSLGDRVNNQPQHF.

The CDR3 loop reads CASSHLGGNEKLFF. CDR3 sequence (DNA): TGTGCCAGCAGCCACCTCGGGGGGAATGAAAAACTGTTTTTT. The chain is built from TRBV7-2 and TRBJ1-4; weak D call: TRBD1 (5 bases). The germline V and J ends were trimmed by 5 bases and 5 bases, with 12 bases remaining between them. The CDR3 extends over 14 amino acids. Germline CDR1 is SGHTA and CDR2 is FQGNSA. The variable domain in full, with the rest retrieved from reference TRBV7-2 and TRBJ1-4, is GAGVSQSPSNKVTEKGKDVELRCDPISGHTALYWYRQSLGQGLEFLIYFQGNSAPDKSGLPSDRFSAERTGGSVSTLTIQRTQQEDSAVYLCASSHLGGNEKLFFGSGTQLSVL.

This clone was counted only a few times. This chain links TRBV7-3 with TRBJ2-2, with D unclear. With 3 bases removed from V and 4 bases from J, the gap between germline ends came to 3 bases. CDR3 length equals 12 residues. Germline V gene data show CDR1 as SGHTA and CDR2 as FQGTGA. CDR3 coding DNA: TGTGCCAGCAGCTTCGTCACCGGGGAGCTGTTTTTT. Encoded protein: CASSFVTGELFF.

The chain couples TRBV19 to TRBJ1-1, with 9 bases fitting TRBD1. Germline loops: CDR1 LNHDA, CDR2 SQIVND (reference sequence). V trimming: 6 bases; J trimming: 6 bases; junction bases outside the gene matches: 8. The CDR3 runs 14 residues. In DNA, the CDR3 is TGTGCCAGTAGAAAACAGGGGGCGCCCGCTGAAGCTTTCTTT. Residues: CASRKQGAPAEAFF.

This clone came up a few times. V and J are TRBV6-5 and TRBJ1-6; maybe TRBD1 (6 bases). Germline V gene lookup returns CDR1 MNHEY and CDR2 SVGAGI. V gave up 4 bases and J gave up 9 bases, with 10 bases separating them. This CDR3 region has 13 residues. This CDR3 reads CASSSTGSSPLHF. CDR3 nucleotide sequence: TGTGCCAGCAGTTCCACAGGGAGTTCACCCCTCCACTTT.

The chain combines TRBV9 with TRBJ2-7; TRBD1 agrees at 7 bases. CDR1 SGDLS and CDR2 YYNGEE come from the germline V gene. The junction had 6 bases not matched to a gene; V was cut back by 7 bases and J by 2 bases. This CDR3 contains 13 residues. CDR3 nucleotides: TGTGCCAGCGGATCCGGGACAGCCTACGAGCAGTACTTC. Amino acid sequence: CASGSGTAYEQYF.